These 30 T cell receptor beta chains came from one sample sequenced in a study. TCRdb reprocessed the RT-PCR reads via MiXCR and lists one record per CDR3 protein. The sample yields 550,000 to 750,000 distinct CDR3 sequences, approximately 14% seen once. What was sequenced was memory CD4+ T cells from blood. Receptors originate from a female donor in good health, serving as a healthy control.

This clonotype was seen a handful of times. The chain employs TRBV29-1 and TRBJ1-1, with D perhaps matching TRBD1 (5 bases). V was pared by 6 bases and J by 1 base, with 12 bases between. Germline V CDR1 and CDR2: SQVTM, ANQGSEA. The CDR3 totals 13 residues. The CDR3 here is CSVWDGQNTEAFF. The CDR3 DNA sequence: TGCAGCGTCTGGGACGGCCAGAACACTGAAGCTTTCTTT.

This clonotype came up a few times. The chain couples TRBV12-3 or TRBV12-4 to TRBJ2-3, with no clear D. V shed 8 bases and J shed 5 bases, with 11 bases lying between them. The CDR3 loop spans 12 amino acids. This CDR3 is CASSKFGDTQYF. DNA for the CDR3: TGTGCCAGCTCGAAGTTCGGAGATACGCAGTATTTT.

This clonotype turned up a few times. The V call is TRBV6-6, the J call TRBJ2-7; 10 positions agree with TRBD2. The V segment lost 4 bases and the J segment 9 bases; nucleotides outside the gene matches: 15. The germline V gene has CDR1 MNHNY and CDR2 SVGAGI (reference sequence). The CDR3 has 16 amino acids. The CDR3 loop reads CASSFEFSGRRLGQYF. The CDR3 DNA follows: TGTGCCAGCAGTTTCGAATTTAGCGGGAGGCGCCTCGGGCAGTACTTC.

This sequence joins TRBV30 and TRBJ1-4, with D perhaps matching TRBD1 (6 bases). CDR3 length: 11 residues. Trimming took off 5 bases at V and 6 bases at J, with 7 bases between the two ends. CDR1 and CDR2 (germline): GTSNPN, SVGIG (reference sequence). CDR3 nucleotides: TGTGCCTGGGGACAGTATGAAAAACTGTTTTTT. Its translation: CAWGQYEKLFF.

The V gene is TRBV29-1, the J gene TRBJ2-1, with 11 bases that match TRBD2. The CDR3 length is 15 residues. V dropped 3 bases and J dropped 4; count of bases not matched to a gene: 5. In germline, CDR1 is SQVTM, CDR2 ANQGSEA. CDR3 bases: TGCAGCGTTGATAATAGCGGGAGGGATTACAATGAGCAGTTCTTC. Translating gives CSVDNSGRDYNEQFF.

This clonotype was picked up a small number of times. This rearrangement joins TRBV10-3 to TRBJ1-3, with a tentative D call TRBD1 (6 bases). The V and J ends lost 5 bases and 3 bases respectively, with 14 bases between them. The CDR3 has 15 amino acids. The germline gives CDR1 ENHRY, CDR2 SYGVKD. The CDR3 DNA reads TGTGCCATCAGTACGGGGGCATTCGGTGGAAACACCATATATTTT. It specifies CAISTGAFGGNTIYF.

The chain carries TRBV20-1 and TRBJ1-5; 7 bases are a match to TRBD1. This CDR3 is 14 amino acids long. Trimming at V came to 2 bases and at J to 4 bases, leaving 5 bases not matched to a gene. Germline V gene sequence: CDR1 DFQATT, CDR2 SNEGSKA (reference sequence). CDR3 DNA: TGCAGTGCTAGACCGGGACAGCTGAATCAGCCCCAGCATTTT. It specifies CSARPGQLNQPQHF.

Notes on this clonotype: Its ends do not fully match the called genes, so a read error is possible. This chain connects TRBV15 to TRBJ2-5; a weak D match, TRBD1 (6 bases). Looked up from germline, CDR1 is LNHNV and CDR2 is YYDKDF (reference sequence). The CDR3 is 8 amino acids. The CDR3 DNA is TGTGCCGCCGGACAGTCCAACTTC. This translates into CAAGQSNF. The variable domain in full, with the rest retrieved from reference TRBV15 and TRBJ2-5, is DAMVIQNPRYQVTQFGKPVTLSCSQTLNHNVMYWYQQKSSQAPKLLFHYYDKDFNNEADTPDNFQSRRPNTSFCFLDIRSPGLGDTAMYLCAAGQSNFGPGTRLLVL.

The rearrangement uses TRBV6-2 or TRBV6-3 and TRBJ2-7, with TRBD2 matching over 14 bases. CDR1 and CDR2 (germline): MNHEY, SVGEGT. CDR3 length: 16 amino acids. J was trimmed by 5 bases and V by 6 bases; bases with no gene match: 9. The CDR3 DNA reads TGTGCCAGCAGGCGACTAGCGGGAGGGAGCGGGCACGAGCAGTACTTC. It is translated as CASRRLAGGSGHEQYF.

In its sample, this clonotype was seen a few times. The V gene is TRBV20-1, the J gene TRBJ2-2; 9 nucleotides match TRBD1. Germline CDR1 reads DFQATT; CDR2 reads SNEGSKA (reference sequence). The CDR3 covers 16 residues. With 0 bases clipped from V and 2 bases from J, the junction kept 4 bases outside the gene matches. The CDR3 bases are TGCAGTGCTAGAGATCCGGGACAGGGTAACACCGGGGAGCTGTTTTTT. It codes for CSARDPGQGNTGELFF.

This clonotype has a handful of counts. The rearrangement links TRBV7-2 to TRBJ1-5; D perhaps matches TRBD1 (5 bases). The length of the CDR3 is 15 residues. In germline, CDR1 is SGHTA, CDR2 FQGNSA. V lost 3 bases to trimming and J lost 3 bases, with 12 bases between them. The CDR3 DNA sequence: TGTGCCAGCAGCTTTGATGGACACAACAATCAGCCCCAGCATTTT. Amino acid sequence: CASSFDGHNNQPQHF.

The rearrangement uses TRBV7-2 and TRBJ2-5; the D gene is possibly TRBD1 (6 bases). The V gene lost 3 bases and the J gene lost 5 bases, with 10 bases spanning the gap. In germline, CDR1 is SGHTA, CDR2 FQGNSA. The CDR3 is made up of 13 amino acids. CDR3 sequence: CASSLDRYETQYF. For the CDR3, the DNA is TGTGCCAGCAGCTTGGACAGATATGAGACCCAGTACTTC.

This clonotype was seen at least ten times. J is TRBJ2-1 and V is TRBV20-1, with 11 bases that match TRBD2. V lost 1 base, J lost 9 bases, and 11 bases stayed unmatched. This CDR3 region has 16 residues. Germline CDR1 and CDR2: DFQATT and SNEGSKA (reference sequence). The DNA for the CDR3 is TGCAGTGCTAGAGCGGCGGTAGCGGGAGGGCCACGTGAGCAGTTCTTC. Protein: CSARAAVAGGPREQFF.

CDR3 DNA sequence: TGTGCCAGCAGTCCCCGAGGGATTGGGCATCAGCCCCAGCATTTT. Translating it yields CASSPRGIGHQPQHF. The chain has TRBV6-6 and TRBJ1-5; unclear D gene. V shed 5 bases and J shed 5 bases, with 16 bases lying between them. This CDR3 is 15 amino acids long. The germline V gene encodes CDR1 MNHNY and CDR2 SVGAGI (reference sequence).

The sample holds a few counts of this clonotype. The V gene is TRBV14, the J gene TRBJ1-2, with TRBD1 matching 7 bases. The V and J ends lost 1 base and 9 bases, in that order; junction bases with no gene match: 5. This CDR3 is built from 13 residues. CDR1 is SGHDN and CDR2 is FVKESK in the germline V gene. The CDR3 DNA follows: TGTGCCAGCAGCCAAGTACAGGGGATGAGCTACACCTTC. Its protein product is CASSQVQGMSYTF.

This clonotype has ten or more counts. The chain uses TRBV7-9 and TRBJ1-2; TRBD1 agrees at 8 bases. Looked up from germline, CDR1 is SEHNR and CDR2 is FQNEAQ (reference sequence). The CDR3 covers 17 residues. The J segment lost 6 bases and the V segment lost 5 bases, leaving 17 bases of the junction unmatched. The DNA of the CDR3 is TGTGCCAGCAGCCGTTCAGGGGGCGAGGGGCCCAAGGATGGCTACACCTTC. Translated, it gives CASSRSGGEGPKDGYTF.

This clonotype was recorded a few times. The chain combines TRBV5-1 with TRBJ2-1; TRBD1 matches at 7 bases. The CDR3 spans 12 residues. Trimming cost V 4 bases and J 10 bases; bases outside gene matches: 5. Germline V gene sequence: CDR1 SGHRS, CDR2 YFSETQ. CDR3 protein: CASSHDRDEQFF. The DNA of the CDR3 is TGCGCCAGCAGCCACGACAGGGACGAGCAGTTCTTC. The full variable domain, with the rest looked up from reference TRBV5-1 and TRBJ2-1, is KAGVTQTPRYLIKTRGQQVTLSCSPISGHRSVSWYQQTPGQGLQFLFEYFSETQRNKGNFPGRFSGRQFSNSRSEMNVSTLELGDSALYLCASSHDRDEQFFGPGTRLTVL.

The chain uses TRBV20-1 and TRBJ2-5, with TRBD1 as a possible D gene (7 bases). Trimming removed 7 bases from V and 7 bases from J, with 16 bases in between. The CDR3 sequence is 12 residues long. CDR1 and CDR2 from the germline V gene are DFQATT and SNEGSKA (reference sequence). The CDR3 sequence is CSGGDSLWTQYF. CDR3 sequence (DNA): TGCAGTGGGGGGGACAGCCTGTGGACCCAGTACTTC.

The sample holds a few counts of this clonotype. The gene calls are TRBV7-9 and TRBJ2-1; a possible D gene is TRBD2 (5 bases). V was pared by 5 bases and J by 4 bases, with 15 bases between. This CDR3 spans 15 amino acids. Germline V gene sequence: CDR1 SEHNR, CDR2 FQNEAQ (reference sequence). CDR3 sequence (DNA): TGTGCCAGCAGCGCAACTAGGAATCAATACAATGAGCAGTTCTTC. Protein: CASSATRNQYNEQFF.

This clonotype was picked up one time. The chain links TRBV28 to TRBJ1-2, with 7 bases lining up with TRBD1. Germline V lookup: CDR1 MDHEN, CDR2 SYDVKM. The V and J ends lost 3 bases and 4 bases, in that order; junction bases with no gene match: 11. The CDR3 runs to 16 residues. This CDR3 is CASSFISGTDAYGYTF. In nucleotides, the CDR3 is TGTGCCAGCAGTTTTATATCCGGGACAGACGCCTATGGCTACACCTTC.

The chain carries TRBV10-3 and TRBJ1-3; perhaps TRBD1 as D (5 bases). V gave up 10 bases and J gave up 0 bases, with 16 bases separating them. The CDR3 has 15 residues. CDR1 and CDR2 (germline): ENHRY, SYGVKD. CDR3 loop: CASQVDIYSGNTIYF. The DNA of the CDR3 is TGTGCCAGCCAAGTGGACATATACTCTGGAAACACCATATATTTT.

This clonotype was picked up many times. CDR3 amino acids: CASSTQQGEAGGYTF. CDR3 bases: TGTGCCAGCAGTACCCAACAGGGCGAGGCGGGGGGCTACACCTTC. The chain has TRBV6-5 and TRBJ1-2; possibly TRBD1 for D (6 bases). Trimming took off 5 bases at V and 8 bases at J, with 21 bases between the two ends. Germline CDR1 and CDR2: MNHEY and SVGAGI. This CDR3 is 15 amino acids long.

This clonotype was picked up a small number of times. This chain joins TRBV6-6 and TRBJ1-2; 7 bases agree with TRBD1. The ends lost 5 bases at V and 2 bases at J; junction bases unmatched: 20. Per the germline V gene, CDR1 is MNHNY and CDR2 is SVGAGI (reference sequence). The CDR3 runs 19 residues. The CDR3 is CASSLTWTGGSPGNYGYTF. CDR3 DNA: TGTGCCAGCAGTCTGACATGGACAGGTGGATCACCCGGCAACTATGGCTACACCTTC.

CDR3 sequence reads: CSAPPAFATNEKLFF. In DNA, the CDR3 is TGCAGTGCTCCTCCCGCTTTTGCAACTAATGAAAAACTGTTTTTT. The genes are TRBV20-1 and TRBJ1-4; the D is unclear. CDR1 and CDR2 (germline): DFQATT, SNEGSKA (reference sequence). CDR3 size: 15 residues. Trimming took off 5 bases at V and 0 bases at J, with 13 bases between the two ends.

The V and J genes are TRBV12-3 or TRBV12-4 and TRBJ1-5; D is perhaps TRBD1 (6 bases). This CDR3 is 14 amino acids long. V was pared by 5 bases and J by 4 bases, with 12 bases between. The CDR3 loop reads CASSRGHLNQPQHF. The CDR3 DNA sequence: TGTGCCAGCAGTAGGGGACATCTAAATCAGCCCCAGCATTTT.

This clonotype was recorded a few times. V usage is TRBV7-9 and J usage is TRBJ2-7; D might be TRBD1 (6 bases). V was trimmed by 4 bases and J by 5 bases, leaving 18 bases between them. The CDR3 covers 15 residues. Germline CDR1 is SEHNR and CDR2 is FQNEAQ (reference sequence). The DNA for the CDR3 is TGTGCCAGCAGCTCTGATAACAGGGTTAGGAACGAGCAGTACTTC. Translated, it gives CASSSDNRVRNEQYF.

The V and J genes are TRBV28 and TRBJ1-2; D is uncertain. Between the trimmed V and J ends, which lost 1 base and 4 bases, there was a span of 7 bases. Per germline, CDR1 MDHEN and CDR2 SYDVKM. The CDR3 totals 13 residues. The DNA for the CDR3 is TGTGCCAGCAGTTTATTGAATGGCTATGGCTACACCTTC. Its translation is CASSLLNGYGYTF.

This clonotype was seen a handful of times. V and J are TRBV10-1 and TRBJ2-1; 7 nucleotides agree with TRBD2. The germline V gene encodes CDR1 WNHNN and CDR2 SYGVQD (reference sequence). The CDR3 is 13 amino acids. Trimming cost V 2 bases and J 9 bases; bases outside gene matches: 4. The CDR3 is CASSELASGEQFF. The CDR3 DNA follows: TGCGCCAGCAGTGAGCTGGCTAGCGGTGAGCAGTTCTTC.

This clonotype was counted a few times. V and J are TRBV15 and TRBJ1-5, with unresolved D. The V end was cut by 4 bases, the J end by 4 bases, with 5 bases between. Germline CDR1 LNHNV, CDR2 YYDKDF (reference sequence). CDR3 length equals 12 residues. For the CDR3, the DNA is TGTGCCACCAGCACCAAAAATCAGCCCCAGCATTTT. This translates into CATSTKNQPQHF.

The sample holds a few counts of this clonotype. The chain is built from TRBV20-1 and TRBJ1-1, with TRBD1 matching over 7 bases. The germline CDR1 and CDR2 sequences are DFQATT and SNEGSKA (reference sequence). The trim removed 5 bases at V and 7 bases at J, leaving 13 bases unmatched. The CDR3 covers 14 residues. CDR3 protein: CSAVTGEDGNEAFF. CDR3 nucleotide sequence: TGCAGTGCTGTAACAGGGGAAGATGGAAATGAAGCTTTCTTT.